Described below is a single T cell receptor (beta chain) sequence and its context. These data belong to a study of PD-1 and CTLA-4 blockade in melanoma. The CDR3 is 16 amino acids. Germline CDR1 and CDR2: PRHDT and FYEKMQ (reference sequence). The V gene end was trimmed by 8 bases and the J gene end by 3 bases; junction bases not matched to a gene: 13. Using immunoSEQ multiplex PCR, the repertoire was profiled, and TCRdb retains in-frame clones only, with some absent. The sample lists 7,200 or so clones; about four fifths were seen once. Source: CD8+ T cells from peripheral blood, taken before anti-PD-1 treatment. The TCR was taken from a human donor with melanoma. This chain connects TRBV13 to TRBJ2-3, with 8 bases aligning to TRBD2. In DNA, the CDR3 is TGTGCCAGCGGCAGACTAGCGCCACGAGGGACAGATACGCAGTATTTT. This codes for CASGRLAPRGTDTQYF.